This T cell receptor beta chain is drawn from a study of cytotoxic CD8 clonotypes in ibrutinib-treated CLL. Study details: An average of about 250,000 productive templates and some 100,000 productive rearrangements was obtained per sample. Regarding the study as a whole: Among the clonotypes, public ones were uncommon and contracted or held stable on treatment.

Assay used: immunoSEQ multiplex PCR; TCRdb lists only in-frame clones, some missing. The sample shows about 200,000 clones, roughly three quarters of them seen only once. Note on this clone: What it recognizes is unknown.

The CDR3 sequence is 15 residues long. V gave up 3 bases and J gave up 0 bases, with 12 bases separating them. Germline CDR1 reads SGHDN; CDR2 reads FVKESK. This sample comprised PBMCs, obtained after 12 months of ibrutinib treatment. The TCR originated in a human donor with chronic lymphocytic leukemia. This chain uses TRBV14 with TRBJ2-7; D tentatively fits TRBD1 or TRBD2 (5 bases each). CDR3 region: CASSHRAGSSYEQYF. The CDR3 DNA reads as TGTGCCAGCAGCCATCGGGCAGGGAGCTCCTACGAGCAGTACTTC.